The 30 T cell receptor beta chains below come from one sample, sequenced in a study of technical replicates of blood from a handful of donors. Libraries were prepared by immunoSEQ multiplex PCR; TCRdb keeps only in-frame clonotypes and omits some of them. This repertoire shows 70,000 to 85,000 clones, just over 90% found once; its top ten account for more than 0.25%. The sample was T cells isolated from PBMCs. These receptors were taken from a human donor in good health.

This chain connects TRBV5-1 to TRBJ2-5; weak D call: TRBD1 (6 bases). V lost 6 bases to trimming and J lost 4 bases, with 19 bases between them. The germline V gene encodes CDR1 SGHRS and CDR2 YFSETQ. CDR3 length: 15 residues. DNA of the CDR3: TGCGCCAGCAAAATCAGGGCAGGGGTGGGAGAGACCCAGTACTTC. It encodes CASKIRAGVGETQYF.

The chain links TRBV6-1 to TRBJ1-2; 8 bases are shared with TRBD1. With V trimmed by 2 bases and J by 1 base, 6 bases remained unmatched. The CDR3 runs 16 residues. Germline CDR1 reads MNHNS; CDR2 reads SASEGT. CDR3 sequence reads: CASSERWDRRNYGYTF. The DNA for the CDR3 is TGTGCCAGCAGTGAACGATGGGACAGGCGTAACTATGGCTACACCTTC.

CDR3 residues: CAIRGGTNEKLFF. For the CDR3, the DNA is TGTGCCATTAGGGGTGGGACTAATGAAAAACTGTTTTTT. This chain links TRBV10-3 with TRBJ1-4, with a tentative D call TRBD1 (5 bases). The germline CDR1 and CDR2 sequences are ENHRY and SYGVKD. V was shortened by 9 bases and J by 2 bases, with 10 bases between the two germline ends. The CDR3 loop spans 13 amino acids.

DNA of the CDR3: TGTGCCAGCAGCTTAGGGACAGGGGGTTCCAATTCACCCCTCCACTTT. Protein sequence: CASSLGTGGSNSPLHF. The gene calls are TRBV7-6 and TRBJ1-6; 10 bases match TRBD1. From germline, CDR1 is SGHVS and CDR2 FNYEAQ. V trimming: 1 base; J trimming: 7 bases; junction bases outside the gene matches: 4. The CDR3 has 16 amino acids.

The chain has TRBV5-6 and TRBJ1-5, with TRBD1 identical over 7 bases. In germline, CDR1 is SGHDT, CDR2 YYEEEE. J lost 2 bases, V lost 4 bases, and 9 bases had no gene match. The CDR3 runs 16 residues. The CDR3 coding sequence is TGTGCCAGCAGCCGATTCGACAGGGACGGCAATCAGCCCCAGCATTTT. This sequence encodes CASSRFDRDGNQPQHF.

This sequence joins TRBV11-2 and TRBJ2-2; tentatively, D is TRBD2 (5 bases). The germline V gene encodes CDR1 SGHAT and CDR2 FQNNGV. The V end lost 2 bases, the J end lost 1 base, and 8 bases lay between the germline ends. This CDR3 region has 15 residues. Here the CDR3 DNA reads TGTGCCAGCAGCTTATTACTAGAGAACACCGGGGAGCTGTTTTTT. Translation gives CASSLLLENTGELFF.

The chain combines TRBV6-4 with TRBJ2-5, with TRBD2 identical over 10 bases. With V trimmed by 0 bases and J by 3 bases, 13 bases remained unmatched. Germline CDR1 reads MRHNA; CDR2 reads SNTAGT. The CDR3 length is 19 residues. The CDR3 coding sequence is TGTGCCAGCAGTGACTCGTCTAAGGAACTAGCGGGAAGGAAAGAGACCCAGTACTTC. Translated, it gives CASSDSSKELAGRKETQYF.

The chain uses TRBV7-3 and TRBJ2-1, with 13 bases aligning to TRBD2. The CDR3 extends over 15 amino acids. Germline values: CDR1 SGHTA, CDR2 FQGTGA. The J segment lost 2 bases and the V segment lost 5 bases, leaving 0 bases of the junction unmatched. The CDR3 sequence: CASSTSGGAYNEQFF. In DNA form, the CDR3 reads TGTGCCAGCAGCACTAGCGGGGGGGCCTACAATGAGCAGTTCTTC.

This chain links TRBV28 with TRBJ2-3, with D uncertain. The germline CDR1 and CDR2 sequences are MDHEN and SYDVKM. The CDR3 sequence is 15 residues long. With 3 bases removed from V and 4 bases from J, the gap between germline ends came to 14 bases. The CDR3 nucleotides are TGTGCCAGCAGTTTCCGCTCCCTAGTGCCAGATACGCAGTATTTT. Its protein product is CASSFRSLVPDTQYF.

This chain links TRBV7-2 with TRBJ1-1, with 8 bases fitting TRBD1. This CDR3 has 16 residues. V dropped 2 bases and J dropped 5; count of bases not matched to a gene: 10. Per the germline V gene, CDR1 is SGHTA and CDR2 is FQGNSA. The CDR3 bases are TGTGCCAGCAGCTTATGGGTCGGACAGGGCAGGACTGAAGCTTTCTTT. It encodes CASSLWVGQGRTEAFF.

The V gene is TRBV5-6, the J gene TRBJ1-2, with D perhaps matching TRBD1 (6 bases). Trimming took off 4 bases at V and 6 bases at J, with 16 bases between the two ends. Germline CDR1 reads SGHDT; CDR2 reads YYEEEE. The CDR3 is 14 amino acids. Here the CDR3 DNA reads TGTGCCAGCAGCGCTACAGGGTGGTTCGATGGCTACACCTTC. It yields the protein CASSATGWFDGYTF.

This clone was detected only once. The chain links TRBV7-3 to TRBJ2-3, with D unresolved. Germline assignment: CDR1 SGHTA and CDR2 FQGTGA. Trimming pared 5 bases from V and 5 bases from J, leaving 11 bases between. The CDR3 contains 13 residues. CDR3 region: CASSEHSRDTQYF. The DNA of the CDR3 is TGTGCCAGCAGCGAACACAGTCGAGATACGCAGTATTTT.

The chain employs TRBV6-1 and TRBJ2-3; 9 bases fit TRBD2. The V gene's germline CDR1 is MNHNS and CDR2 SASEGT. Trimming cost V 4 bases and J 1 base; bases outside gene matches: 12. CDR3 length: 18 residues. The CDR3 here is CASSGRLAAHSRTDTQYF. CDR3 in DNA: TGTGCCAGCAGTGGCCGACTAGCGGCCCACTCCCGCACAGATACGCAGTATTTT.

Here the CDR3 reads CASSADSRGAPGTQYF. CDR3 nucleotide sequence: TGTGCCAGCAGTGCGGACTCGCGGGGGGCTCCGGGGACCCAGTACTTC. The chain uses TRBV6-4 and TRBJ2-5, with 8 bases fitting TRBD2. This CDR3 spans 16 amino acids. The germline V gene encodes CDR1 MRHNA and CDR2 SNTAGT. V dropped 4 bases and J dropped 7; count of bases not matched to a gene: 14.

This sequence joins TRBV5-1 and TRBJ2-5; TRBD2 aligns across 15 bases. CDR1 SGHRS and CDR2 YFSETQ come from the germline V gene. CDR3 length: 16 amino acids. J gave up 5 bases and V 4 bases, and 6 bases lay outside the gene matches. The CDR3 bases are TGCGCCAGCAGCGCGGGACTAGCGGGGGGCCTGGAGACCCAGTACTTC. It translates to CASSAGLAGGLETQYF.

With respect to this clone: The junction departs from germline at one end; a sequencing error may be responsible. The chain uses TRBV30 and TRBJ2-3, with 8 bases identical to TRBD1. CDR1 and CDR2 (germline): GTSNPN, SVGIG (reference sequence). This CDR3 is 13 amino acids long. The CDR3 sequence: CAWTGHLGDTQYF. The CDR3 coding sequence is TGTGCGTGGACAGGGCACCTTGGGGATACGCAGTATTTT.

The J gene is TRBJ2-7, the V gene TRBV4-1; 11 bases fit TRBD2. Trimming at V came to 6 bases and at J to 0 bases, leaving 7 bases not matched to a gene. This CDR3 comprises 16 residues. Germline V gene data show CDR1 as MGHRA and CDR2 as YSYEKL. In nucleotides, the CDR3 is TGCGCCAGCAGTCTCGAAGGGACTAGCGGCTCCTACGAGCAGTACTTC. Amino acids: CASSLEGTSGSYEQYF.

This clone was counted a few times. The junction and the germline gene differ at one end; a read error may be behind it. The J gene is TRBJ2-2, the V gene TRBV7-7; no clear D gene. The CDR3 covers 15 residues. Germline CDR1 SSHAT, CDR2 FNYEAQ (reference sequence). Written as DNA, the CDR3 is TGTGCTAGCAGCTTAGGACGAGACCGGGCCGGGGAGCTGTTTTTT. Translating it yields CASSLGRDRAGELFF. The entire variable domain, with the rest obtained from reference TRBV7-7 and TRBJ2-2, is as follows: GAGVSQSPRYKVTKRGQDVTLRCDPISSHATLYWYQQALGQGPEFLTYFNYEAQPDKSGLPSDRFSAERPEGSISTLTIQRTEQRDSAMYRCASSLGRDRAGELFFGEGSRLTVL.

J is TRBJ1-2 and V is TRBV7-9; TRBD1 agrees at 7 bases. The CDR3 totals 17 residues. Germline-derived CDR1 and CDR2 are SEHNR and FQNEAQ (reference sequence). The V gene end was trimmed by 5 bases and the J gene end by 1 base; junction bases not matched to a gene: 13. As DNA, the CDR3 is TGTGCCAGCAGCCGCTCCGGGACAGCATCTTTTAACTATGGCTACACCTTC. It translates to CASSRSGTASFNYGYTF.

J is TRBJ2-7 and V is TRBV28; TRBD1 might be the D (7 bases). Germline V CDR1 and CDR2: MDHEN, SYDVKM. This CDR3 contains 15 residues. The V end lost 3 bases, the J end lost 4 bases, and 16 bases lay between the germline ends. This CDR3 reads CASSFSVQGGYEQYF. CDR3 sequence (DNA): TGTGCCAGCAGTTTCTCGGTGCAGGGGGGATACGAGCAGTACTTC. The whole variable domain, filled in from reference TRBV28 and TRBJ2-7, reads DVKVTQSSRYLVKRTGEKVFLECVQDMDHENMFWYRQDPGLGLRLIYFSYDVKMKEKGDIPEGYSVSREKKERFSLILESASTNQTSMYLCASSFSVQGGYEQYFGPGTRLTVT.

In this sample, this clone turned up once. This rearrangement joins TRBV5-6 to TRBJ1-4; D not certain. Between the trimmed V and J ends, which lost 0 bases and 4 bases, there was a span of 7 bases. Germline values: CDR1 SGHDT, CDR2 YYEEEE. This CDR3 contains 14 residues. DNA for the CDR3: TGTGCCAGCAGCTTGGTCTCAGTTAATGAAAAACTGTTTTTT. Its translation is CASSLVSVNEKLFF.

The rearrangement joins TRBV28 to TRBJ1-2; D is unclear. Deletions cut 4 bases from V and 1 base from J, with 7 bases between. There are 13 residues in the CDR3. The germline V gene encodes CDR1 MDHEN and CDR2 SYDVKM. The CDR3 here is CASSSNSNYGYTF. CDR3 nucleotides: TGTGCCAGCAGTTCGAACAGTAACTATGGCTACACCTTC.

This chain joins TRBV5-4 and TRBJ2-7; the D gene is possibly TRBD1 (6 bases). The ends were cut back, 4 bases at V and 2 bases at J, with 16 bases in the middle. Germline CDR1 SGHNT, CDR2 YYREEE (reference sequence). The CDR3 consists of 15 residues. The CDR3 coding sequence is TGTGCCAGCAGCGCCGACAGGTCGGTGACCTACGAGCAGTACTTC. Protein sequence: CASSADRSVTYEQYF.

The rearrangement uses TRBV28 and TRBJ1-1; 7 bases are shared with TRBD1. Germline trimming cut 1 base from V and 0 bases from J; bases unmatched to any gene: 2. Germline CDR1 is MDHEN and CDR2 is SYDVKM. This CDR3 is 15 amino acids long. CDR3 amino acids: CASSLSGGVNTEAFF. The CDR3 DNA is TGTGCCAGCAGTTTATCAGGGGGTGTGAACACTGAAGCTTTCTTT.

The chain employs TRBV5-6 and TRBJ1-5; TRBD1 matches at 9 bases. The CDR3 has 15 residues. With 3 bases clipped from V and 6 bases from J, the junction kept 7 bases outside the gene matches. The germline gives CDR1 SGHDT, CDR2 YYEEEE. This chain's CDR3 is CASSWGQGKGQPQHF. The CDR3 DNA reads TGTGCCAGCAGCTGGGGACAGGGAAAGGGTCAGCCCCAGCATTTT.

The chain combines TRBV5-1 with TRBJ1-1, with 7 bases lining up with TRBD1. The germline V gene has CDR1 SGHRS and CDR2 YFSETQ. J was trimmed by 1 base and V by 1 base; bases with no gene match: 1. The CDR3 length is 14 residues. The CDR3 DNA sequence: TGCGCCAGCAGCTTGACAGGGGAGAACACTGAAGCTTTCTTT. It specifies CASSLTGENTEAFF.

The CDR3 DNA sequence: TGCGCCAGCAGCCCGATGGGGCCCGACGAGCAGTACTTC. Encoded protein: CASSPMGPDEQYF. The chain is built from TRBV5-1 and TRBJ2-7; TRBD1 might be the D (5 bases). Germline CDR1 is SGHRS and CDR2 is YFSETQ. The CDR3 contains 13 residues. Trimming took off 4 bases at V and 5 bases at J, with 13 bases between the two ends.

CDR3 residues: CARGGLGYTF. The CDR3 DNA follows: TGTGCCAGAGGGGGTTTAGGCTACACCTTC. The rearrangement uses TRBV2 and TRBJ1-2, with a tentative D call TRBD1 (6 bases). Per the germline V gene, CDR1 is SNHLY and CDR2 is FYNNEI. This CDR3 has 10 residues. V lost 9 bases and J lost 8, with 10 bases in between.

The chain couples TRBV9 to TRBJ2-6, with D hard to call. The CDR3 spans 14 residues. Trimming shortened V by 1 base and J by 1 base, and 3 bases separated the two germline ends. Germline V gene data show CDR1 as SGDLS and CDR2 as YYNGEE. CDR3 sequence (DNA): TGTGCCAGCAGCGTATCTTCTGGGGCCAACGTCCTGACTTTC. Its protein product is CASSVSSGANVLTF. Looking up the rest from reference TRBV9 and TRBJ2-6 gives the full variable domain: DSGVTQTPKHLITATGQRVTLRCSPRSGDLSVYWYQQSLDQGLQFLIQYYNGEERAKGNILERFSAQQFPDLHSELNLSSLELGDSALYFCASSVSSGANVLTFGAGSRLTVL.

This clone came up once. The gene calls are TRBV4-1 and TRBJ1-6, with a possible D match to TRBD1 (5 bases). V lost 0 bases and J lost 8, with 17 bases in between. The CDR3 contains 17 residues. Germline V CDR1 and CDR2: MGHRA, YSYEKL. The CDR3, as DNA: TGCGCCAGCAGCCAAGAGTCCCAGGGATCGGGGGATTCACCCCTCCACTTT. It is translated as CASSQESQGSGDSPLHF.